This T cell receptor (beta chain) was recovered during a study of cytomegalovirus exposure and HLA in healthy donors. The wider study: Approximately 180 million T cells yielded over 90 million unique TCR beta sequences in earlier analysis.

Regarding the study as a whole: Rarity characterized most TCR sequences, yet some public TCRs appeared in many donors.

PCR amplification relied on 60 Vbeta primers (plus 13 Jbeta primers). The method was immunoSEQ multiplex PCR; TCRdb's version includes in-frame clones alone and lacks a portion of them. The sample consists of about 130,000 clones, about 74% of them appearing once. This clone was detected once. What it binds is not known. Germline lookup yields CDR1 SEHNR and CDR2 FQNEAQ (reference sequence). CDR3 length: 14 amino acids. Germline trimming cut 5 bases from V and 6 bases from J; bases unmatched to any gene: 8. What was sequenced was PBMCs. V and J are TRBV7-9 and TRBJ1-1; 8 bases match TRBD1. The receptor comes from a man aged 35 to 55 in good health and CMV-seronegative. The CDR3, as DNA: TGTGCCAGCAGCGCTTTCCAGGGGGCGGCTGAAGCTTTCTTT. This codes for CASSAFQGAAEAFF.